This T cell receptor beta chain was observed in a study of blood T cell repertoires in COVID-19. Study-level information: Acute and convalescent COVID-19 specimens originated in the United States, Italy and Spain. PBMCs, B-cell-depleted T cells, or T cells provided the cDNA or gDNA that made up the material.

As handled by the study authors: Amplification from reference gene primers served as the basis for estimated nucleated cell counts. Clones were sequenced by immunoSEQ multiplex PCR, and TCRdb holds only the in-frame ones, with some missing. V, J and clone size derive from that table, while D and trimming were established from the DNA sequence. The data contain around 250,000 clones, about nine tenths of them singletons. V was shortened by 1 base and J by 7 bases, with 10 bases between the two germline ends. Germline values: CDR1 LNHNV, CDR2 YYDKDF (reference sequence). This CDR3 spans 13 amino acids.

The source material was peripheral blood. The receptor was derived from a woman aged 55-69 years who had recovered from COVID-19. The chain recombines TRBV15 with TRBJ1-2, with no clear D. The CDR3 reads CATSRVPRSGYTF. CDR3 DNA: TGTGCCACCAGCAGAGTCCCTAGGAGTGGCTACACCTTC.